This T cell receptor beta chain was sequenced in a study of blood T cell repertoires in COVID-19. Across the study: Samples taken during acute and convalescent COVID-19 were collected in the United States, Italy and Spain.

Germline lookup yields CDR1 MNHEY and CDR2 SVGAGI. CDR3 length equals 13 residues. V lost 4 bases and J 0 bases, leaving 7 bases between the germline ends. Original processing notes: Amplification of reference gene primers was used by the study to estimate nucleated cell counts. The data were produced by immunoSEQ multiplex PCR, yet TCRdb's version contains in-frame clones alone and is incomplete. V, J and clone size are taken as reported in that table, and D and trimming were inferred from the DNA itself. The table includes a few hundred thousand clones, 89% detected once. The chain has TRBV6-5 and TRBJ2-7; no clear D. This sequence was found in a woman in her thirties or forties who had recovered from COVID-19. Sequencing used peripheral blood. CDR3 amino acids: CASSSTYSYEQYF. The CDR3 DNA is TGTGCCAGCAGTTCAACTTACTCCTACGAGCAGTACTTC.